This T cell receptor (beta chain) was captured by sequencing in a study of Graves' ophthalmopathy and Graves' hyperthyroidism (dated by TCRdb to the late 2010s). Notes on the research overall: Peripheral blood was collected before any treatment was given, at the time of initial diagnosis. To tell Graves' ophthalmopathy apart from Graves' hyperthyroidism, and to predict which patients would progress to ophthalmopathy, the study relied on TCR beta repertoire signatures. In total, 135 blood samples were TCR-sequenced: roughly 45 ophthalmopathy, some 75 hyperthyroidism and roughly 17 hyperthyroidism-to-ophthalmopathy patients. A discovery set of 100 patients (43 ophthalmopathy, 57 stable hyperthyroidism) was enrolled to explore V-J signatures distinguishing ophthalmopathy from hyperthyroidism. For independent validation, a separate cohort was made up of 18 hyperthyroidism patients plus 17 patients who later progressed from hyperthyroidism to ophthalmopathy. In five or six hyperthyroidism patients, the T-cell repertoires found in thyroid tissue were compared with those found in blood. Once sampling was done, hyperthyroidism patients were given methimazole at a starting dose of 30 mg daily, while ophthalmopathy patients were given high-dose intravenous methylprednisolone. For training and testing, the 100 or so patients in the discovery cohort were randomly divided in a 7:3 ratio.

This clonotype was seen many times. Its antigen is currently not known. One base away there is no much larger clone; base qualities are not given. Ophthalmopathy patients were characterized by moderately to severely active disease, a Clinical Activity Score of at least 3, a NOSPECS grade of at least 4, and a disease duration under 3 months. Patients with other autoimmune diseases, uncontrolled infections, pregnancy or lactation were excluded from the study. Clinical symptoms, serum thyroxine, TRAb, thyroid ultrasound and orbital computed tomography formed the basis of the diagnosis. PBMCs were isolated from 10 ml of fresh peripheral blood by Ficoll-Paque density gradient centrifugation. Trizol reagent was used to extract the total RNA, and its quality was then checked on an Agilent 2100 Bioanalyzer. The research as a whole found: Sample size was not predetermined statistically, and investigators were not blinded to group allocation. Among expanded thyroid clonotypes with frequency above 0.001, most also showed up in blood, which suggests that blood repertoires may reflect the thyroid immune response. In validation, the model predicted ophthalmopathy progression with about 71% sensitivity and approximately 78% specificity; some 13 predicted patients were CT-confirmed with GO in a median of about 6.2 months. The 13-signature model separated ophthalmopathy from stable hyperthyroidism with roughly 89% sensitivity and about 81% specificity in cross-validation, and 80%/75% in the test set.

Reading from cysteine to phenylalanine, the CDR3 counts 13 amino acids. CDR3 DNA only is kept here, 39 bases in frame from base 1. CDR1 SGHVS and CDR2 FQNEAQ were looked up in the germline V gene. The trim is 3 bases for V and 2 bases for J, with a gap of 8 bases between the germline ends. For repertoire sequencing, the TCR beta CDR3 regions were amplified from RNA transcripts. A first-round RT-PCR used HTBI primers with the Qiagen OneStep RT-PCR kit, followed by a second-round multiplex PCR, size selection and purification. Sequencing of the libraries was carried out on an Illumina HiSeq2000 in paired-end mode with 100 bp reads. The original methods were these. Reads were processed with SOAPnuke, discarding reads with adapters, uncalled bases, mean Phred below 15, or no exact constant-primer or identifier match. COPE v1.2.5 was used to merge high-quality paired reads. Each unique nucleotide sequence was defined as a clonotype, and clonotypes were aligned to IMGT TRB V, D and J references with MiTCR v1.1. The analysis was limited to V-J combinations with a frequency above 0.0001, which together covered over 99% of the repertoires. For each V-J combination, a TCR clonal expansion and chaos score was defined as F50 clonal expansion divided by the chaos observed in the TCRdist matrix. Welch's t-statistics and random forest were used to reduce features to about a dozen V-J combinations, which were fed into a naive Bayes classifier. Thyroid-blood repertoire similarity was quantified with the Morisita-Horn index. The public reads were quality trimmed at Q25 with fastp and then assembled into clones with MiXCR by TCRdb, keeping productive beta chains. Duplicate CDR3 protein sequences are folded into a single record with the most common DNA and genes. TCRdb, not the original authors, processed these V and J calls. This sample comprises some 390,000 distinct CDR3 sequences, about 17% of them detected only once. The ten top clones hold more than 1.5% of the sample.

The rearranged chain carries TRBV7-8 and TRBJ2-7, with the D gene not clear enough to name. This receptor was taken from a woman in her late teens or twenties with Graves' ophthalmopathy. Donor details come from another sample of the same person, matched by shared clones. Sample: peripheral blood. The nucleotide sequence is TGTGCCAGCAGCTTGGCGGACGCCTACGAGCAGTACTTC. Its translation reads: CASSLADAYEQYF.